Presented here are 3 T cell receptor beta chains from one specimen sequenced in a study of T cell responses to AZD1222 COVID-19 vaccine. Repertoires were generated with immunoSEQ multiplex PCR, while TCRdb's copy carries only in-frame clones and drops some. The table has around 130,000 clones, 70% to 90% seen once; the top ten hold 4.7%. The material was peripheral blood, obtained on day 0 of AZD1222 vaccination. These TCRs come from an adult in good health.

The J gene is TRBJ2-3, the V gene TRBV7-2, with D tentatively TRBD2 (7 bases). Germline V CDR1 and CDR2: SGHTA, FQGNSA. V was clipped by 1 base and J by 4 bases, with 18 bases between them. The CDR3 totals 17 residues. CDR3 sequence: CASSLGGGGRLADTQYF. In DNA form, the CDR3 reads TGTGCCAGCAGCTTAGGCGGCGGGGGCCGCTTAGCAGATACGCAGTATTTT.

The chain combines TRBV18 with TRBJ2-1, with D tentatively TRBD2 (7 bases). Germline V lookup: CDR1 KGHSH, CDR2 LQKENI. The V gene lost 0 bases and the J gene lost 9 bases, with 15 bases spanning the gap. This CDR3 has 15 amino acids. The CDR3 sequence is CASSPPLGGGTEQFF. CDR3 DNA sequence: TGTGCCAGCTCACCACCGTTGGGGGGGGGCACTGAGCAGTTCTTC.

This clone was counted a single time. This chain connects TRBV10-1 to TRBJ2-3; 7 positions match TRBD1. Losses at the gene ends were 8 bases for V and 4 bases for J; bases not matched to a gene: 0. Germline assignment: CDR1 WNHNN and CDR2 SYGVQD (reference sequence). The CDR3 runs to 11 residues. The CDR3 spells CASQGADTQYF. The DNA of the CDR3 is TGCGCCAGCCAGGGGGCAGATACGCAGTATTTT.